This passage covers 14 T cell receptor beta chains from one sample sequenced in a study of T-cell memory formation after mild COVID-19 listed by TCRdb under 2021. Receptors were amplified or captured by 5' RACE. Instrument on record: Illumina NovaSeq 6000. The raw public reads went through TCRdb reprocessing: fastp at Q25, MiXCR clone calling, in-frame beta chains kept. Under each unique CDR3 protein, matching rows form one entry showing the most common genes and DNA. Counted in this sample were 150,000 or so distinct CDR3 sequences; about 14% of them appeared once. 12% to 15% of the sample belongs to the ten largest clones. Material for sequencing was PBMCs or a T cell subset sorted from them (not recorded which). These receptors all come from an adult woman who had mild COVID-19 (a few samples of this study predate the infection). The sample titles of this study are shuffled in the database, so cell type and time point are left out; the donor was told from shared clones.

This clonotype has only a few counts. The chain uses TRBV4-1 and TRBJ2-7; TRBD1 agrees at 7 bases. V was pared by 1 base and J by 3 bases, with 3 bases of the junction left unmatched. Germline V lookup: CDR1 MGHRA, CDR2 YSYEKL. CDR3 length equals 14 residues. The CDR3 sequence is CASSQGTGNYEQYF. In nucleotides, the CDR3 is TGCGCCAGCAGCCAAGGGACAGGCAACTACGAGCAGTACTTC.

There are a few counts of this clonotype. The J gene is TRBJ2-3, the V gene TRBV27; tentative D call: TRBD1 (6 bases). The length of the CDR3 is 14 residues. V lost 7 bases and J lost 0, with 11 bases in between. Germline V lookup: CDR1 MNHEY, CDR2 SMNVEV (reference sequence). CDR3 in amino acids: CASNPGDSTDTQYF. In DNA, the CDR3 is TGTGCCAGCAACCCAGGGGACAGCACAGATACGCAGTATTTT.

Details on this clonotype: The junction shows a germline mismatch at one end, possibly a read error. The CDR3 region is CACSPYGTGDTGELFF. CDR3 nucleotide sequence: TGTGCCTGCAGTCCGTACGGGACAGGGGACACCGGGGAGCTGTTTTTT. The chain has TRBV7-8 and TRBJ2-2, with TRBD1 matching over 10 bases. The CDR3 has 16 residues. Germline V gene sequence: CDR1 SGHVS, CDR2 FQNEAQ.

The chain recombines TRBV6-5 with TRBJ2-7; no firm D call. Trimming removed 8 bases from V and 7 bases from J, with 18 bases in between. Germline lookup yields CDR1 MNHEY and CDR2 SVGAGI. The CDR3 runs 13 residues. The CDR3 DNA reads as TGTGCCAGCGGCTCGGGCTCAATGGGGGAGCAGTACTTC. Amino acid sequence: CASGSGSMGEQYF.

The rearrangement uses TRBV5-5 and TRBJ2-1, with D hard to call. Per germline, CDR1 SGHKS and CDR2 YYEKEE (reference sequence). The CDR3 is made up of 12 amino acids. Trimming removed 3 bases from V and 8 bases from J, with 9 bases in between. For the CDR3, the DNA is TGTGCCAGCAGCTGGATGGACGATGAGCAGTTCTTC. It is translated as CASSWMDDEQFF. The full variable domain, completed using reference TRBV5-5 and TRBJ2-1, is DAGVTQSPTHLIKTRGQQVTLRCSPISGHKSVSWYQQVLGQGPQFIFQYYEKEERGRGNFPDRFSARQFPNYSSELNVNALLLGDSALYLCASSWMDDEQFFGPGTRLTVL.

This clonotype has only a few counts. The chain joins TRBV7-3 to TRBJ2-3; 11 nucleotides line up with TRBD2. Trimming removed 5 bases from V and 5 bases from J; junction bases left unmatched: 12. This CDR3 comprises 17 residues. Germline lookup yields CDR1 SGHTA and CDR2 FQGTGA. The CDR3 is CASSPGSSGRFIDTQYF. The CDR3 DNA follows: TGTGCCAGCAGCCCAGGATCTAGCGGGAGGTTTATAGATACGCAGTATTTT.

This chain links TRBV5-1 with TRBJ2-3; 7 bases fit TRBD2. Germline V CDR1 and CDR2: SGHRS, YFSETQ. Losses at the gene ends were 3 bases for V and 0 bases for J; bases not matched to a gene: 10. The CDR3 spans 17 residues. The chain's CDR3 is CASSSGLAESSTDTQYF. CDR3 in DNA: TGCGCCAGCAGCTCCGGGCTAGCGGAGTCTAGCACAGATACGCAGTATTTT.

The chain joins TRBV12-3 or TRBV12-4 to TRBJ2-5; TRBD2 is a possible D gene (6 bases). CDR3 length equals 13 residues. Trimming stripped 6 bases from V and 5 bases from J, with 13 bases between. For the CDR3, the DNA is TGTGCCAGCAGACCTAGCGCCGGGGAGACCCAGTACTTC. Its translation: CASRPSAGETQYF.

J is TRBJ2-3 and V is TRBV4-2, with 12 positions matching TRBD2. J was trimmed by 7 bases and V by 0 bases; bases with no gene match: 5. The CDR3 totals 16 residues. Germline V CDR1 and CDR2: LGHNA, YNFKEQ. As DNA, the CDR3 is TGTGCCAGCAGCCAAGACCCTAGCGGGGGGGCATATACGCAGTATTTT. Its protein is CASSQDPSGGAYTQYF.

The CDR3 region has the DNA TGTGCCAGCACCAGCCCCGGACAGCGCTACGAGCAGTACTTC. It codes for CASTSPGQRYEQYF. The V and J genes are TRBV6-5 and TRBJ2-7; maybe TRBD1 (6 bases). The CDR3 totals 14 residues. From germline, CDR1 is MNHEY and CDR2 SVGAGI. With 7 bases removed from V and 3 bases from J, the gap between germline ends came to 16 bases.

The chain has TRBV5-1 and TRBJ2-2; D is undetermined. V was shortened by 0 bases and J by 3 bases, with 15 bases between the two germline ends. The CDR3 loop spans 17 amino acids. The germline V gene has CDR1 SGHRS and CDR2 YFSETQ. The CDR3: CASSLDQGHSHTGELFF. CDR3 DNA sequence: TGCGCCAGCAGCTTGGATCAAGGGCACAGCCACACCGGGGAGCTGTTTTTT.

CDR3 DNA sequence: TGTGCCAGCAGCTTGGAAATCGGGAATTCACCCCTCCACTTT. The encoded protein is CASSLEIGNSPLHF. This rearrangement joins TRBV7-9 to TRBJ1-6; D not resolved. V was clipped by 3 bases and J by 7 bases, with 10 bases between them. The CDR3 covers 14 residues. Germline V gene data show CDR1 as SEHNR and CDR2 as FQNEAQ (reference sequence).

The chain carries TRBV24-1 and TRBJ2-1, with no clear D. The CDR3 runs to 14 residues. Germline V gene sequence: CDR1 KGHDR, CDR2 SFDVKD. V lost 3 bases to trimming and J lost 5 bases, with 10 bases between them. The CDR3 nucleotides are TGTGCCACCAGTGATCCCGGACGGAACAATGAGCAGTTCTTC. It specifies CATSDPGRNNEQFF.

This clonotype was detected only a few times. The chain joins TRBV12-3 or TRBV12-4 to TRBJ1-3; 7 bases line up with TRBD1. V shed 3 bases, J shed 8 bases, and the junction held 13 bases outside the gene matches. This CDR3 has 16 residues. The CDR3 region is CASSFGAGQGGDTIYF. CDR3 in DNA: TGTGCCAGCAGTTTTGGCGCTGGTCAGGGGGGTGACACCATATATTTT.